The following is a T cell receptor (beta chain) sequence with its context. Its antigen is not known. The data were obtained in a study of shared clonotypes between healthy human individuals. Study details: CD4 naive cells filled three plates per donor, CD4 memory three, CD8 naive two and CD8 memory one. Study results and caveats: Estimated richness values were generally larger in naive subsets than in memory subsets.

Researchers partitioned CD4+ cells into CD45RA+ naive and CD45RA-negative memory subsets. Germline V lookup: CDR1 MNHEY, CDR2 SMNVEV (reference sequence). CDR3 length: 15 residues. Between the trimmed V and J ends, which lost 2 bases and 0 bases, there was a span of 8 bases. The run depth of the assay was deep. Sequencing was performed with immunoSEQ multiplex PCR; in TCRdb, only in-frame clones are kept and a portion is missing. The data contain 600,000 to 700,000 clones, 73% of them singletons. This rearrangement joins TRBV27 to TRBJ2-1; D is ambiguous. Specimen: memory CD4+ T cells sorted from blood. As to subset: CD45RA-negative fraction. This TCR was recovered from a woman aged 25-40 years in good health. This CDR3 is CASSLIPSSYNEQFF. The CDR3 bases are TGTGCCAGCAGTTTAATACCGAGCTCCTACAATGAGCAGTTCTTC.